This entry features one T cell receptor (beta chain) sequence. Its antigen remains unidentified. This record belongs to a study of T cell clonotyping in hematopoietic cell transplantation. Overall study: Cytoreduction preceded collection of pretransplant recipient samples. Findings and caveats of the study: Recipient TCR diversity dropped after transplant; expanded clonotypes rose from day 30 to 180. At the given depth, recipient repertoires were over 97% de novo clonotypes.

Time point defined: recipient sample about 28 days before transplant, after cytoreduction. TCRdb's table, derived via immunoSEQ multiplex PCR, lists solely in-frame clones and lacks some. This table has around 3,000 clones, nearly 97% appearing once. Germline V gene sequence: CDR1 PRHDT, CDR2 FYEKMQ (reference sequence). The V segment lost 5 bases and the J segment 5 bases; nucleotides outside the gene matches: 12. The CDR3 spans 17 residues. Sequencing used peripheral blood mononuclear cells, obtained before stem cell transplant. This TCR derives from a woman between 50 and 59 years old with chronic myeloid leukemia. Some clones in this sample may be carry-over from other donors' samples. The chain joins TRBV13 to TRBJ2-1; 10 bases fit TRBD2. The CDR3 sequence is CASSPSSLAGANNEQFF. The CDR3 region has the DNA TGTGCCAGCAGCCCATCTTCTCTAGCGGGGGCCAACAATGAGCAGTTCTTC. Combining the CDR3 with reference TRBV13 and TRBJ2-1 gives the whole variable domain AAGVIQSPRHLIKEKRETATLKCYPIPRHDTVYWYQQGPGQDPQFLISFYEKMQSDKGSIPDRFSAQQFSDYHSELNMSSLELGDSALYFCASSPSSLAGANNEQFFGPGTRLTVL.